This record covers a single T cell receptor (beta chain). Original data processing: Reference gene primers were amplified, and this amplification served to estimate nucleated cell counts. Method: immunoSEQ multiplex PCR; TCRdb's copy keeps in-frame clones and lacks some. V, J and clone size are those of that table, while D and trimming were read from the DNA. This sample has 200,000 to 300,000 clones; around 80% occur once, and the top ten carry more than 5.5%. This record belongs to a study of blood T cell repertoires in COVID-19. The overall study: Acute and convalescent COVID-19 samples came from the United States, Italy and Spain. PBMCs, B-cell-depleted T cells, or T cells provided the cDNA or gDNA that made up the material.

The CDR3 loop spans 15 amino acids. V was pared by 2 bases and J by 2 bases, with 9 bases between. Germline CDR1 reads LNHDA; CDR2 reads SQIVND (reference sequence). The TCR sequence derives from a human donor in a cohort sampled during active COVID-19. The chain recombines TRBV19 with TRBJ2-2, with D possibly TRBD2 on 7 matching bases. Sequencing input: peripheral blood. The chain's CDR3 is CASSIRGGNTGELFF. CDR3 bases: TGTGCCAGTAGTATACGCGGGGGCAACACCGGGGAGCTGTTTTTT.